The rows below give T cell receptor beta chains drawn from one sample of a study of blood T cell repertoires in COVID-19. Assay: immunoSEQ multiplex PCR; the TCRdb copy retains only in-frame clones and omits some. This sample has under 250,000 clones, with around 85% found just once. Sequencing used PBMCs or T cells enriched from blood (not recorded which). The receptors shown here come from a woman between 45 and 65 years old with acute COVID-19. The CDR3 runs from the conserved cysteine through the conserved F or W. For some rows the clone size is stated as once, few or many, or as a class when expanded; others skip it.

CDR3 protein	J gene	V gene	clone size
CASSWGTGGTGTEAFF	TRBJ1-1	TRBV5-4	once
CAWRGTGGGYGYTF	TRBJ1-2	TRBV30	NA
CAWSGAGSETQYF	TRBJ2-5	TRBV30	NA
CASSTTGGRRNTEAFF	TRBJ1-1	TRBV6-6	NA
CASSQGAGQTNYGYTF	TRBJ1-2	TRBV4-3	NA
CASSQVAGGRYTF	TRBJ1-2	TRBV4-3	once
CASEASNYGYTF	TRBJ1-2	TRBV9	few
CASSPGQDYGYTF	TRBJ1-2	TRBV14	NA
CASSLESSTIYF	TRBJ1-3	TRBV11-2	few
CSVRTGVGYTF	TRBJ1-2	TRBV29-1	NA
CSARTAETQYF	TRBJ2-5	TRBV20-1	NA
CAWRATGNQPQHF	TRBJ1-5	TRBV30	NA
CASSSGQGAGYGYTF	TRBJ1-2	TRBV9	NA
CASSIGRGNYGYTF	TRBJ1-2	TRBV19	NA
CAWSGTGNYGYTF	TRBJ1-2	TRBV30	NA
CASSSTGLAGTYEQYF	TRBJ2-7	TRBV6-6	NA
CASSERGSYNSPLHF	TRBJ1-6	TRBV2	NA
CAIRGGIAGNTIYF	TRBJ1-3	TRBV7-9	NA
CASRTWGNTEAFF	TRBJ1-1	TRBV12-3/TRBV12-4	many
CASSLEGRGGADGELFF	TRBJ2-2	TRBV5-1	NA
CASSLWRGNTEAFF	TRBJ1-1	TRBV27	NA
CASSSRGAQGTQYF	TRBJ2-5	TRBV9	NA
CASSPRHATNEKLFF	TRBJ1-4	TRBV14	NA
CSVRTDSGNTIYF	TRBJ1-3	TRBV29-1	NA
CASSLDRGRETQYF	TRBJ2-5	TRBV5-1	NA
CASSPRGGERETQYF	TRBJ2-5	TRBV7-2	NA
CASSPGANQPQHF	TRBJ1-5	TRBV7-2	NA
CASSLGVEMSTDTQYF	TRBJ2-3	TRBV7-2	NA
CASSPPGTGSNIQYF	TRBJ2-4	TRBV18	NA
CASAPGQPNTGELFF	TRBJ2-2	TRBV5-1	NA
CASSLDSGGAAYEQYF	TRBJ2-7	TRBV5-5	many
CASSLWQGAGEPQHF	TRBJ1-5	TRBV7-2	NA
CASSERGLGYTF	TRBJ1-2	TRBV2	NA
CATRETGSAEAFF	TRBJ1-1	TRBV24-1	NA
CASSRDRGSQETQYF	TRBJ2-5	TRBV5-4	NA
CASTGGGLDNEQFF	TRBJ2-1	TRBV5-1	NA
CASSPNTDSAVQYF	TRBJ2-7	TRBV3-1/TRBV3-2	NA
CAWSSGQGGGNTIYF	TRBJ1-3	TRBV30	NA
CASSPPVGLGGMNTEAFF	TRBJ1-1	TRBV18	once
CASSPAGWISTSNYGYTF	TRBJ1-2	TRBV9	NA
CSVEGGPEQYF	TRBJ2-7	TRBV20-1	once
CASSLTRGRSYGYTF	TRBJ1-2	TRBV5-1	NA
CAWNRGMDTEAFF	TRBJ1-1	TRBV30	NA
CASSLGGKGYEQYF	TRBJ2-7	TRBV7-2	NA
CASRSLQGAGQPQHF	TRBJ1-5	TRBV28	NA
CASSYSRATNEKLFF	TRBJ1-4	TRBV6-6	NA
CASSFGLAGGLYPGELFF	TRBJ2-2	TRBV7-8	few
CASALRLWEPQHF	TRBJ1-5	TRBV12-5	NA
CASSAGRNTEAFF	TRBJ1-1	TRBV9	NA
CASSLARRQGVNEQFF	TRBJ2-1	TRBV5-4	NA
CASSYYRATNEKLFF	TRBJ1-4	TRBV6-5	NA
CASSYVRTGSNQPQHF	TRBJ1-5	TRBV6-2/TRBV6-3	NA
CASSYFGTGIYEQYF	TRBJ2-7	TRBV6-5	NA
CASSGWGQTSLGYTF	TRBJ1-2	TRBV27	NA
CASSYPRDRGTNTEAFF	TRBJ1-1	TRBV6-2/TRBV6-3	NA
CASSRTGTQYF	TRBJ2-3	TRBV12-3/TRBV12-4	NA